The rows below give T cell receptor beta chains drawn from one sample of a study of naive and memory T cell subsets. TCRdb ran MiXCR on the UMI-ligation and nested PCR reads and lists one entry per CDR3 protein. Of about 99,000 distinct CDR3 sequences listed, around 15% were seen once; the top ten hold roughly 3.1%. Sequencing was carried out using naive CD8+ T cells from blood. The receptors come from a human donor in good health. Both conserved end residues are part of each CDR3. Each record gives: V gene, J gene, clone size, D gene, CDR3 DNA, CDR3 protein. A D gene is named only where the DNA matches it firmly. Rows give clone size only sometimes, using once, few, many, or a class for an expanded clone.

>TRBV9|TRBJ2-1|NA|NA
TGTGCCAGCAGCGTAGATTGGGGGGCCAATGAGCAGTTCTTC
CASSVDWGANEQFF
>TRBV4-3|TRBJ2-1|many|NA
TGCGCCAGCAGCCAAGAAGGAGGGGGAGCGACCAATGAGCAGTTCTTC
CASSQEGGGATNEQFF
>TRBV24-1|TRBJ2-1|few|TRBD2
TGTGCCACCAGTGACCGCGGACTAGCGAATGAGCAGTTCTTC
CATSDRGLANEQFF
>TRBV10-3|TRBJ2-7|NA|NA
TGTGCCATCAGTGAGTCGAGCCCCGGCGAGCAGTACTTC
CAISESSPGEQYF
>TRBV25-1|TRBJ2-1|few|NA
TGTGCCAGCAGTGAAATAGGGACCAATGAGCAGTTCTTC
CASSEIGTNEQFF
>TRBV5-5|TRBJ2-3|NA|TRBD1
TGTGCCAGCAGCTATTGGACGGGACAGGGTGTCGATACGCAGTATTTT
CASSYWTGQGVDTQYF
>TRBV28|TRBJ1-6|NA|NA
TGTGCCAGCAGTTTACGGCAGGGCCTCTATAATTCACCCCTCCACTTT
CASSLRQGLYNSPLHF
>TRBV19|TRBJ2-1|many|TRBD2
TGTGCCAGTAGTGGGGAGGGACTAGCGGGGAGCTCCTACAATGAGCAGTTCTTC
CASSGEGLAGSSYNEQFF
>TRBV4-3|TRBJ2-3|NA|NA
TGCGCCAGCAGCCAGGACACGGATCAGGCAGATACGCAGTATTTT
CASSQDTDQADTQYF
>TRBV12-3/TRBV12-4|TRBJ2-7|few|TRBD1
TGTGCCAGCAGTTCAAGCACTGGGGATTATAATACAGGGGACGAGCAGTACTTC
CASSSSTGDYNTGDEQYF
>TRBV12-3/TRBV12-4|TRBJ2-7|NA|TRBD2
TGTGCCAGCAGTTCTTGGACTAGCGGAGCCTACGAGCAGTACTTC
CASSSWTSGAYEQYF
>TRBV21-1|TRBJ2-1|many|NA
TGTGCCAGCAGCCCCAGGACAGGGGGAAACAATGAGCAGTTCTTC
CASSPRTGGNNEQFF
>TRBV4-3|TRBJ2-1|NA|NA
TGCGCCAGCAGCCTAGGAGCGAGCTCCTACAATGAGCAGTTCTTC
CASSLGASSYNEQFF
>TRBV19|TRBJ2-7|NA|TRBD1
TGTGCCAGTAGTATCGGGACAGGCTCCTACGAGCAGTACTTC
CASSIGTGSYEQYF
>TRBV12-3/TRBV12-4|TRBJ2-4|NA|TRBD1
TGTGCCAGCAGCCCCACAGGGGCCTCGCGGGAAAACATTCAGTACTTC
CASSPTGASRENIQYF
>TRBV20-1|TRBJ2-5|few|TRBD2
TGCAGTGCTCCCCTAGCGGGGCCTATCCAAGAGACCCAGTACTTC
CSAPLAGPIQETQYF
>TRBV9|TRBJ2-3|NA|NA
TGTGCCAGCAGCGTTTCCCGTGGAGGCTCTAGCACAGATACGCAGTATTTT
CASSVSRGGSSTDTQYF
>TRBV4-3|TRBJ2-1|many|NA
TGCGCCAGCAGCCAACTCAAATTTAACAGCGCGTCGGTCCCTTTTTACAATGAGCAGTTCTTC
CASSQLKFNSASVPFYNEQFF
>TRBV7-7|TRBJ2-3|many|TRBD1
TGTGCTAGCAGCTTAGCAACTCGGACAGGTTGCACAGATACGCAGTATTTT
CASSLATRTGCTDTQYF
>TRBV11-1|TRBJ2-3|NA|NA
TGTGCCAGCAGTTACCCCCGGGATACGCAGTATTTT
CASSYPRDTQYF
>TRBV11-2|TRBJ2-1|NA|NA
TGTGCCAGCAGCTTTCTCCTGAACGATGAGCAGTTCTTC
CASSFLLNDEQFF
>TRBV7-9|TRBJ2-1|NA|NA
TGTGCCAGCAGCTTAGTGGGTAACAATGAGCAGTTCTTC
CASSLVGNNEQFF
>TRBV10-3|TRBJ1-2|NA|TRBD1
TGTGCCATCAGTGAGGCGACAGGGTCCTATGGCTACACCTTC
CAISEATGSYGYTF
>TRBV29-1|TRBJ2-7|many|TRBD2
TGCAGCGTTAAGAGCGGGGCTGGGGAGCAGTACTTC
CSVKSGAGEQYF
>TRBV5-6|TRBJ2-3|few|NA
TGTGCCAGCAGCTTTGGGCGCGGCACAGATACGCAGTATTTT
CASSFGRGTDTQYF
>TRBV24-1|TRBJ2-1|NA|NA
TGTGCCACCAGTGACCGCAGGTTGGGGATTTACAATGAGCAGTTCTTC
CATSDRRLGIYNEQFF
>TRBV6-5|TRBJ2-1|NA|TRBD2
TGTGCCAGCAGTACTAGCGGGAGGCCGAGCTCCTACAATGAGCAGTTCTTC
CASSTSGRPSSYNEQFF
>TRBV11-2|TRBJ1-4|many|TRBD1
TGTGCCAGCAGCGACCGACAGGGGCTGTCGACTAATGAAAAACTGTTTTTT
CASSDRQGLSTNEKLFF
>TRBV12-3/TRBV12-4|TRBJ2-5|few|TRBD1
TGTGCCAGCAGTAGACAGGGGGCCCAAGAGACCCAGTACTTC
CASSRQGAQETQYF
>TRBV27|TRBJ2-7|few|TRBD1
TGTGCCAGCAGGGAAGGACAGGGCTACGAGCAGTACTTC
CASREGQGYEQYF
>TRBV7-9|TRBJ2-1|few|NA
TGTGCCAGCAGCTTGTCGATTCACAATGAGCAGTTCTTC
CASSLSIHNEQFF
>TRBV12-3/TRBV12-4|TRBJ2-7|NA|TRBD2
TGTGCCAGCAGTTTCGGGACTAGCGGGGGTTACGAGCAGTACTTC
CASSFGTSGGYEQYF
>TRBV29-1|TRBJ2-1|many|NA
TGCAGCGTTGGGGTGGGAATAGCCTACAATGAGCAGTTCTTC
CSVGVGIAYNEQFF
>TRBV12-3/TRBV12-4|TRBJ2-7|few|NA
TGTGCCAGCAGCTCCCGGACTAAAAACGAGCAGTACTTC
CASSSRTKNEQYF
>TRBV30|TRBJ1-1|NA|NA
TGTGCCTGGAGAGCCATGGGCCACACTGAAGCTTTCTTT
CAWRAMGHTEAFF
>TRBV21-1|TRBJ1-3|NA|NA
TGTACCCGGAGGGGTAGAGGAAACACCATATATTTT
CTRRGRGNTIYF
>TRBV7-6|TRBJ2-1|many|TRBD2
TGTGCCAGCAGCTTAGCGTTGCCAGCGGGAGGGGGCTCCTACAATGAGCAGTTCTTC
CASSLALPAGGGSYNEQFF
>TRBV4-2|TRBJ1-6|NA|TRBD1
TGTGCCAGCAGCCAAGCGGGGGGACAGTTCTCCTATAATTCACCCCTCCACTTT
CASSQAGGQFSYNSPLHF
>TRBV7-9|TRBJ2-3|NA|NA
TGTGCCAGCAGCGGGGATTTAGGGGTAAAACGGGGAGATACGCAGTATTTT
CASSGDLGVKRGDTQYF
>TRBV2|TRBJ1-5|many|NA
TGTGCCAGCAGTGAGGTTCGGGGGGCGAATCAGCCCCAGCATTTT
CASSEVRGANQPQHF
>TRBV14|TRBJ1-2|few|NA
TGTGCCAGCAGCCAAAGACAAAGCGGCGGCTACACCTTC
CASSQRQSGGYTF
>TRBV12-3/TRBV12-4|TRBJ2-1|NA|NA
TGTGCCAGCAGTTTGTTACAGGGAACTTACAATGAGCAGTTCTTC
CASSLLQGTYNEQFF
>TRBV29-1|TRBJ2-1|NA|NA
TGCAGCGTTGAGGCTAGCAACGCCTACAATGAGCAGTTCTTC
CSVEASNAYNEQFF
>TRBV12-5|TRBJ2-7|few|NA
TGTGCTAGTGGTTCGGACCGACTTAGTCTTGGGGAGCAGTACTTC
CASGSDRLSLGEQYF
>TRBV6-2/TRBV6-3|TRBJ2-3|NA|TRBD2
TGTGCCAGCAGCTGGGAAGGGCTAGCGGGAGTGGATACGCAGTATTTT
CASSWEGLAGVDTQYF
>TRBV12-5|TRBJ1-1|many|NA
TGTGCGTTGGGGCGAGAGAACACTGAAGCTTTCTTT
CALGRENTEAFF
>TRBV20-1|TRBJ2-3|NA|NA
TGCAGTGCTAAGTGGGTAGATACGCAGTATTTT
CSAKWVDTQYF
>TRBV3-1|TRBJ1-1|many|NA
TGTGCCAGCAGCCAAGACGGGGGGTGGACTGAAGCTTTCTTT
CASSQDGGWTEAFF
>TRBV6-2/TRBV6-3|TRBJ2-1|few|TRBD2
TGTGCCAGCAGCCTTACTAGCGGGGGGGGGAATGAGCAGTTCTTC
CASSLTSGGGNEQFF
>TRBV29-1|TRBJ2-1|many|NA
TGCAGCGCCAGGGGGAGCGGGGATGAGCAGTTCTTC
CSARGSGDEQFF